Presented here are 8 T cell receptor beta chains from one specimen sequenced in a study of patients and donors after allogeneic stem cell transplantation. MiXCR, run by TCRdb on the RT-PCR reads, gives a single entry per CDR3 protein. This sample has about 230,000 distinct CDR3 sequences, with about 14% found just once. Sequences were obtained from blood, either unsorted or a sorted T cell fraction (not recorded which). The origin of the receptors is a human donor who was either an allogeneic HSCT recipient or a stem cell or donor lymphocyte infusion donor (not recorded which). It is not recorded whose cells these are; they may come from a transplant donor.

This clonotype was recorded at least ten times. This rearrangement joins TRBV6-2 or TRBV6-3 to TRBJ2-7; possibly TRBD1 for D (5 bases). The CDR3 is made up of 14 amino acids. The V gene lost 2 bases and the J gene lost 9 bases, with 17 bases spanning the gap. In germline, CDR1 is MNHEY, CDR2 SVGEGT. The CDR3 here is CASSYPARENGQYF. CDR3 DNA: TGTGCCAGCAGTTACCCGGCCAGGGAAAACGGGCAGTACTTC.

The V call is TRBV18, the J call TRBJ2-7, with TRBD1 identical over 11 bases. CDR1 is KGHSH, CDR2 LQKENI, per germline. Germline trimming cut 6 bases from V and 2 bases from J; bases unmatched to any gene: 12. This CDR3 has 17 amino acids. CDR3 sequence reads: CASSRSTGTGGTYEQYF. CDR3 coding DNA: TGTGCCAGCTCTCGGTCAACCGGGACAGGGGGTACCTACGAGCAGTACTTC.

This chain connects TRBV25-1 to TRBJ2-3; tentatively, D is TRBD2 (5 bases). The ends were cut back, 5 bases at V and 6 bases at J, with 18 bases in the middle. CDR1 and CDR2 from the germline V gene are MGHDK and SYGVNS. This CDR3 is built from 15 residues. The CDR3 DNA reads TGTGCCAGCAGTTTGGACTCACTACATTGGGATACGCAGTATTTT. It is translated as CASSLDSLHWDTQYF.

The table lists this clonotype with a few counts. The chain links TRBV5-1 to TRBJ1-2; D is undetermined. V dropped 5 bases and J dropped 3 bases, with 11 bases sitting between them. This CDR3 is 13 amino acids long. CDR1 and CDR2 (germline): SGHRS, YFSETQ. CDR3 sequence reads: CASRDPGDYGYTF. CDR3 nucleotides: TGCGCCAGCAGAGACCCCGGCGACTATGGCTACACCTTC.

J is TRBJ1-2 and V is TRBV7-2; TRBD1 agrees at 10 bases. V dropped 2 bases and J dropped 4; count of bases not matched to a gene: 7. This CDR3 comprises 16 residues. Germline assignment: CDR1 SGHTA and CDR2 FQGNSA. DNA for the CDR3: TGTGCCAGCAGCTTACTCCGGGACAGGGGAATCTATGGCTACACCTTC. Translating it yields CASSLLRDRGIYGYTF.

The rearrangement links TRBV12-3 or TRBV12-4 to TRBJ2-1; tentative D call: TRBD2 (6 bases). The V end was cut by 3 bases, the J end by 12 bases, with 9 bases between. CDR3 size: 11 residues. Written as DNA, the CDR3 is TGTGCCAGCAGTTTCGCGGGGTCGCAGTTCTTC. Translation gives CASSFAGSQFF.

This clonotype was detected a few times. The chain is built from TRBV12-3 or TRBV12-4 and TRBJ2-7; 10 bases fit TRBD1. With 5 bases clipped from V and 4 bases from J, the junction kept 11 bases outside the gene matches. This CDR3 has 16 amino acids. For the CDR3, the DNA is TGTGCCAGCAGTCCCTTGGGACAGGGGAGGCGGTACGAGCAGTACTTC. This encodes CASSPLGQGRRYEQYF.

This clonotype has at least ten counts. J is TRBJ2-5 and V is TRBV12-3 or TRBV12-4, with 14 positions matching TRBD2. J was trimmed by 5 bases and V by 6 bases; bases with no gene match: 2. The CDR3 runs to 14 residues. The CDR3 DNA sequence: TGTGCCAGCAGGGGGACTAGCGGGGGTGAGACCCAGTACTTC. It codes for CASRGTSGGETQYF.